These 23 T cell receptor beta chains share one sample of origin, sequenced in a study of Ad26.COV2.S vaccination and SARS-CoV-2 variants. The treatment here: roughly 19 received Ad26.COV2.S at low or high dose, single or two shots; about five received placebo; per-sample allocation not given. Sampling happened 63 days after the first vaccine or placebo injection. Using immunoSEQ multiplex PCR, the repertoire was profiled, and TCRdb retains in-frame clones only, with some absent. The sample yields some 410,000 clones, about 92% seen once. Here the sequenced sample was peripheral blood, taken in a trial of Ad26.COV2.S vaccine versus placebo. All receptors come from a person between 18 and 65 years old who received the Ad26.COV2.S COVID-19 vaccine or a placebo.

The chain has TRBV4-3 and TRBJ1-4; possibly TRBD1 for D (5 bases). The V gene lost 2 bases and the J gene lost 8 bases, with 15 bases spanning the gap. Germline CDR1 LGHNA, CDR2 YSLEER. This CDR3 region has 15 residues. CDR3 loop: CASSQLGRGAEKLFF. Written as DNA, the CDR3 is TGCGCCAGCAGCCAACTAGGACGGGGCGCGGAAAAACTGTTTTTT.

The rearrangement links TRBV2 to TRBJ2-7; D remains unclear. Trimming pared 6 bases from V and 4 bases from J, leaving 16 bases between. The CDR3 covers 14 residues. CDR1 is SNHLY, CDR2 FYNNEI, per germline. CDR3 sequence reads: CASRPTSGSYEQYF. CDR3 DNA sequence: TGTGCCAGCAGGCCCACTTCTGGTAGTTACGAGCAGTACTTC.

The gene calls are TRBV7-9 and TRBJ1-3, with 8 bases matching TRBD1. Per germline, CDR1 SEHNR and CDR2 FQNEAQ (reference sequence). J was trimmed by 1 base and V by 0 bases; bases with no gene match: 8. The CDR3 length is 18 residues. This CDR3 is CASSLAPDRALSGNTIYF. The CDR3 DNA sequence: TGTGCCAGCAGCTTAGCCCCGGACAGGGCACTATCTGGAAACACCATATATTTT.

For this clone: Within the sample, other DNA sequences also encode this same CDR3. The chain recombines TRBV9 with TRBJ2-5; tentatively, D is TRBD1 (6 bases). Trimming removed 0 bases from V and 2 bases from J, with 11 bases in between. This CDR3 is built from 15 residues. Germline V gene sequence: CDR1 SGDLS, CDR2 YYNGEE. CDR3 sequence reads: CASSVGGGLQETQYF. The CDR3 region has the DNA TGTGCCAGCAGCGTAGGAGGGGGTTTACAAGAGACCCAGTACTTC.

The gene calls are TRBV19 and TRBJ1-6; D unresolved. Trimming stripped 6 bases from V and 4 bases from J, with 16 bases between. The CDR3 is made up of 16 amino acids. Germline-derived CDR1 and CDR2 are LNHDA and SQIVND (reference sequence). The CDR3 protein is CASRPPLGVYNSPLHF. The CDR3 DNA sequence: TGTGCCAGTAGACCCCCGCTCGGCGTTTATAATTCACCCCTCCACTTT.

J is TRBJ1-2 and V is TRBV28; possibly TRBD1 for D (6 bases). Germline values: CDR1 MDHEN, CDR2 SYDVKM. This CDR3 contains 14 residues. Trimming removed 6 bases from V and 7 bases from J, with 18 bases in between. The CDR3 spells CASSRSMGGAGYTF. The CDR3 DNA reads TGTGCCAGCAGCCGCTCGATGGGGGGCGCTGGCTACACCTTC.

The chain couples TRBV5-8 to TRBJ1-2, with a tentative D call TRBD1 (6 bases). Germline V gene sequence: CDR1 SGHTS, CDR2 YDEGEE. Trimming cost V 0 bases and J 0 bases, with 21 bases left between them. This CDR3 has 19 residues. The CDR3 DNA is TGTGCCAGCAGCTTGGTCCCGGACAGCTTCCAACTAGCTAACTATGGCTACACCTTC. It yields the protein CASSLVPDSFQLANYGYTF.

The rearrangement uses TRBV5-4 and TRBJ2-1; D is possibly TRBD2 (6 bases). CDR1 is SGHNT and CDR2 is YYREEE in the germline V gene (reference sequence). This CDR3 is 16 amino acids long. With 0 bases removed from V and 4 bases from J, the gap between germline ends came to 14 bases. The DNA for the CDR3 is TGTGCCAGCAGCTTGGGGGCGGGGACGGAGTACAATGAGCAGTTCTTC. Translating gives CASSLGAGTEYNEQFF. Complete variable domain (other parts from reference TRBV5-4 and TRBJ2-1): ETGVTQSPTHLIKTRGQQVTLRCSSQSGHNTVSWYQQALGQGPQFIFQYYREEENGRGNFPPRFSGLQFPNYSSELNVNALELDDSALYLCASSLGAGTEYNEQFFGPGTRLTVL.

The chain uses TRBV7-9 and TRBJ1-5; 10 bases match TRBD1. Trimming cost V 0 bases and J 5 bases; bases outside gene matches: 4. The CDR3 is 16 amino acids. Germline CDR1 SEHNR, CDR2 FQNEAQ (reference sequence). Here the CDR3 reads CASSLAGQGSDQPQHF. The DNA of the CDR3 is TGTGCCAGCAGCTTAGCGGGACAGGGGTCCGATCAGCCCCAGCATTTT.

The V and J genes are TRBV4-3 and TRBJ2-2; no clear D gene. The CDR3 extends over 19 amino acids. V was cut by 2 bases and J by 3 bases, with 22 bases left in between. The germline V gene has CDR1 LGHNA and CDR2 YSLEER. The chain's CDR3 is CASSQWKVSPLQYTGELFF. DNA for the CDR3: TGCGCCAGCAGCCAATGGAAGGTGTCGCCCCTACAATACACCGGGGAGCTGTTTTTT.

The gene calls are TRBV7-2 and TRBJ2-1; 11 bases match TRBD2. Per germline, CDR1 SGHTA and CDR2 FQGNSA. The length of the CDR3 is 19 residues. The junction had 10 bases not matched to a gene; V was cut back by 3 bases and J by 0 bases. The DNA of the CDR3 is TGTGCCAGCAGCTTTCTGGTAGCGGGGGGGCTAGGCTCCTACAATGAGCAGTTCTTC. It encodes CASSFLVAGGLGSYNEQFF. Supplemented by reference TRBV7-2 and TRBJ2-1, the full variable domain reads GAGVSQSPSNKVTEKGKDVELRCDPISGHTALYWYRQSLGQGLEFLIYFQGNSAPDKSGLPSDRFSAERTGGSVSTLTIQRTQQEDSAVYLCASSFLVAGGLGSYNEQFFGPGTRLTVL.

The chain carries TRBV7-2 and TRBJ2-7; no clear D. Germline CDR1 is SGHTA and CDR2 is FQGNSA. The CDR3 extends over 15 amino acids. V dropped 5 bases and J dropped 0 bases, with 14 bases sitting between them. The CDR3 sequence: CASSPEVGLSYEQYF. CDR3 nucleotides: TGTGCCAGCAGCCCCGAGGTCGGGCTCTCCTACGAGCAGTACTTC.

J is TRBJ2-3 and V is TRBV19; unclear D gene. The CDR3 runs 15 residues. Per germline, CDR1 LNHDA and CDR2 SQIVND (reference sequence). V lost 2 bases and J lost 0, with 9 bases in between. CDR3 region: CASSIIGPSTDTQYF. DNA for the CDR3: TGTGCCAGTAGTATAATTGGACCTAGCACAGATACGCAGTATTTT.

The V gene is TRBV19, the J gene TRBJ2-7; 8 bases map to TRBD1. V dropped 5 bases and J dropped 3; count of bases not matched to a gene: 9. Germline CDR1 LNHDA, CDR2 SQIVND (reference sequence). CDR3 length: 15 amino acids. As DNA, the CDR3 is TGTGCCAGTAGTGCCACAGGGGGAACCTTCTACGAGCAGTACTTC. Translating it yields CASSATGGTFYEQYF. Filled out from reference TRBV19 and TRBJ2-7, the complete variable domain reads DGGITQSPKYLFRKEGQNVTLSCEQNLNHDAMYWYRQDPGQGLRLIYYSQIVNDFQKGDIAEGYSVSREKKESFPLTVTSAQKNPTAFYLCASSATGGTFYEQYFGPGTRLTVT.

This clone has only a few counts. This chain uses TRBV11-2 with TRBJ2-7; D ambiguous. The CDR3 contains 14 residues. Germline V gives CDR1 SGHAT, CDR2 FQNNGV. Trimming removed 1 base from V and 3 bases from J, with 10 bases in between. The CDR3: CASSLVTSDYEQYF. In DNA form, the CDR3 reads TGTGCCAGCAGCTTAGTTACATCGGACTACGAGCAGTACTTC.

This chain links TRBV24-1 with TRBJ2-1, with D perhaps matching TRBD2 (6 bases). The CDR3 contains 15 residues. Trimming shortened V by 4 bases and J by 8 bases, and 17 bases separated the two germline ends. The V gene's germline CDR1 is KGHDR and CDR2 SFDVKD. CDR3 protein: CATSDPARGDDEQFF. In DNA, the CDR3 is TGTGCCACCAGTGACCCCGCGCGCGGGGACGATGAGCAGTTCTTC.

This rearrangement joins TRBV3-1 (or the pseudogene TRBV3-2) to TRBJ2-5, with D perhaps being TRBD1 or TRBD2 (5 bases each). The CDR3 contains 14 residues. CDR1 is LGHDT, CDR2 YNNKEL, per germline (reference sequence). V was trimmed by 1 base and J by 5 bases, leaving 11 bases between them. CDR3 bases: TGTGCCAGCAGCCAAGTTGGGGGTGTGGAGACCCAGTACTTC. Protein product: CASSQVGGVETQYF.

V gene TRBV7-9 combines with J gene TRBJ2-7; 8 bases map to TRBD1. Germline lookup yields CDR1 SEHNR and CDR2 FQNEAQ (reference sequence). Trimming removed 3 bases from V and 5 bases from J; junction bases left unmatched: 9. The CDR3 loop spans 15 amino acids. CDR3 in DNA: TGTGCCAGCAGCTTTCCCCCAGGGGGCCTAAACGAGCAGTACTTC. This encodes CASSFPPGGLNEQYF.

The rearrangement joins TRBV20-1 to TRBJ2-7; D perhaps matches TRBD1 (6 bases). The germline V gene has CDR1 DFQATT and CDR2 SNEGSKA (reference sequence). V shed 3 bases and J shed 7 bases, with 10 bases lying between them. The CDR3 runs 11 residues. The CDR3 protein is CSARWTVEQYF. CDR3 nucleotides: TGCAGTGCTAGGTGGACAGTGGAGCAGTACTTC.

The gene calls are TRBV6-5 and TRBJ2-7, with TRBD1 identical over 8 bases. V lost 4 bases to trimming and J lost 4 bases; unmatched junction nucleotides: 12. The germline V gene encodes CDR1 MNHEY and CDR2 SVGAGI. This CDR3 contains 16 residues. This chain's CDR3 is CASSLAQDRAWYEQYF. The CDR3, as DNA: TGTGCCAGCAGTTTGGCCCAGGACAGGGCCTGGTACGAGCAGTACTTC.

V gene TRBV7-9 combines with J gene TRBJ2-2; D uncertain. V dropped 5 bases and J dropped 1 base, with 17 bases sitting between them. CDR1 SEHNR and CDR2 FQNEAQ come from the germline V gene (reference sequence). CDR3 size: 17 residues. CDR3 protein: CASSPPWAHGNTGELFF. The CDR3 DNA sequence: TGTGCCAGCAGCCCCCCCTGGGCTCATGGGAACACCGGGGAGCTGTTTTTT.

This chain joins TRBV5-1 and TRBJ1-3, with D perhaps TRBD1 (6 bases). This CDR3 comprises 16 residues. The germline V and J ends were trimmed by 2 bases and 0 bases, with 12 bases remaining between them. From germline, CDR1 is SGHRS and CDR2 YFSETQ. In DNA, the CDR3 is TGCGCCAGCAGCTTTCCGGGACACCTCTCTGGAAACACCATATATTTT. The encoded protein is CASSFPGHLSGNTIYF.

J is TRBJ2-7 and V is TRBV2, with TRBD1 as a possible D gene (6 bases). The ends were cut back, 3 bases at V and 2 bases at J, with 17 bases in the middle. In germline, CDR1 is SNHLY, CDR2 FYNNEI. This CDR3 contains 16 residues. The CDR3 region has the DNA TGTGCCAGCAGTGAGAGAGATTACAGGGTAACCTACGAGCAGTACTTC. Translated: CASSERDYRVTYEQYF.